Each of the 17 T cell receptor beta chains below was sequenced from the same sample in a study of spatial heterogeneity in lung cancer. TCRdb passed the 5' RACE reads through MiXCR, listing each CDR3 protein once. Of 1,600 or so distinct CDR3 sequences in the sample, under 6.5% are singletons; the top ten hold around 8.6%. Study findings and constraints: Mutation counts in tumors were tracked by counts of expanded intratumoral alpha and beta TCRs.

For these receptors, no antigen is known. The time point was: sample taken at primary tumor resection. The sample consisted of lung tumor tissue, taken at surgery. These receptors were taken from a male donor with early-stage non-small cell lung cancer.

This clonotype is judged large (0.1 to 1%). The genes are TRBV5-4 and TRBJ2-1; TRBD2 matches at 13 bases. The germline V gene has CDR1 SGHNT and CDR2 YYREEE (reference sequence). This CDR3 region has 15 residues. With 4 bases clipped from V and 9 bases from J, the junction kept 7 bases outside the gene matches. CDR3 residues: CASSRTSGSSFEQFF. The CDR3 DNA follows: TGTGCCAGCAGCCGGACTAGCGGGAGTAGCTTTGAGCAGTTCTTC.

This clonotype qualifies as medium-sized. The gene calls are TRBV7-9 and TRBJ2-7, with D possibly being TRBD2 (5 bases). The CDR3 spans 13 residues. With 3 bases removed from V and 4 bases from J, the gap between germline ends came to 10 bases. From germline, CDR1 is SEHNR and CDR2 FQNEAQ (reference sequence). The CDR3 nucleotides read TGTGCCAGCAGCTTCTCCGGGATGTACGAGCAGTACTTC. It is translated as CASSFSGMYEQYF.

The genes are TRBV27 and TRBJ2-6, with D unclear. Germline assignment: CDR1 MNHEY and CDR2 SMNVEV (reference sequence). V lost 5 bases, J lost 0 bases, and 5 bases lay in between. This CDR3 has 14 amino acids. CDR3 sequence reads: CASSQASGANVLTF. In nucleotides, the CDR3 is TGTGCCAGCAGTCAAGCCTCTGGGGCCAACGTCCTGACTTTC.

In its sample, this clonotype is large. The CDR3 region has the DNA TGTGCCAGCAGCCGCCAAGGGGGACAGGGTTCACAGCCCCAGCATTTT. Protein product: CASSRQGGQGSQPQHF. J is TRBJ1-5 and V is TRBV7-2; TRBD1 agrees at 9 bases. CDR1 is SGHTA, CDR2 FQGNSA, per germline. CDR3 length: 16 amino acids. Trimming took 5 bases from V and 7 from J; bases not matched to a gene: 12.

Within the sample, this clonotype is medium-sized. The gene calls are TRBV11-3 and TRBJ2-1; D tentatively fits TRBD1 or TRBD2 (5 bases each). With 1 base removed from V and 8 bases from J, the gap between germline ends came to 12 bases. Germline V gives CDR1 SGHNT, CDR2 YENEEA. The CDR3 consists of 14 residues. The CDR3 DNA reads TGTGCCAGCAGCTTAGGAGGGCGAGGGGATGAGCAGTTCTTC. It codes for CASSLGGRGDEQFF.

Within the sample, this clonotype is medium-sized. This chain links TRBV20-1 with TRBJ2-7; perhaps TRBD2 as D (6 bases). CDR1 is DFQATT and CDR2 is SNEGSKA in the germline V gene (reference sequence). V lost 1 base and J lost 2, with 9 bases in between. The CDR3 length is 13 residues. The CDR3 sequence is CSARVREPYEQYF. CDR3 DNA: TGCAGTGCTAGAGTCCGGGAGCCCTACGAGCAGTACTTC.

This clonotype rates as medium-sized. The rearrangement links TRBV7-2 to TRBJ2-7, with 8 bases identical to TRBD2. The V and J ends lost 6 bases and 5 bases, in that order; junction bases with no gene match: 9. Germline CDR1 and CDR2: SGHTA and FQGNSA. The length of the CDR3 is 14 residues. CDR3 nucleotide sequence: TGTGCCAGCAGGGCGGGGGGAGCGAGCCACGAGCAGTACTTC. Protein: CASRAGGASHEQYF.

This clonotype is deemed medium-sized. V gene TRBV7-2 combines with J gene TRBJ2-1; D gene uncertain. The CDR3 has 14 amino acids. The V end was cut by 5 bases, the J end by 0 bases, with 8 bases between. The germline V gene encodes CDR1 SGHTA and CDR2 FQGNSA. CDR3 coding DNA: TGTGCCAGCAGCCGCTTTAGCTCCTACAATGAGCAGTTCTTC. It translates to CASSRFSSYNEQFF.

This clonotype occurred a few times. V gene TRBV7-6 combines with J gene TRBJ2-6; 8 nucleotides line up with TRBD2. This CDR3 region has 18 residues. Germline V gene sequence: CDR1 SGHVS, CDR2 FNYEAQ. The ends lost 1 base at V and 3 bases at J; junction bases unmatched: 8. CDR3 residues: CASSLGTGLGSGANVLTF. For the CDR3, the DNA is TGTGCCAGCAGCTTAGGGACGGGACTAGGAAGTGGGGCCAACGTCCTGACTTTC.

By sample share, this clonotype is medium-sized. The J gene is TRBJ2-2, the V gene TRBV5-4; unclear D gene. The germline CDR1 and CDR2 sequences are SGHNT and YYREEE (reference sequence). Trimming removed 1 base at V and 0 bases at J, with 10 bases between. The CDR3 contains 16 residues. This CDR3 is CASSLIRGTNTGELFF. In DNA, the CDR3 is TGTGCCAGCAGCTTGATTCGCGGTACGAACACCGGGGAGCTGTTTTTT. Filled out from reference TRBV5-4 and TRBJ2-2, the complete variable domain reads ETGVTQSPTHLIKTRGQQVTLRCSSQSGHNTVSWYQQALGQGPQFIFQYYREEENGRGNFPPRFSGLQFPNYSSELNVNALELDDSALYLCASSLIRGTNTGELFFGEGSRLTVL.

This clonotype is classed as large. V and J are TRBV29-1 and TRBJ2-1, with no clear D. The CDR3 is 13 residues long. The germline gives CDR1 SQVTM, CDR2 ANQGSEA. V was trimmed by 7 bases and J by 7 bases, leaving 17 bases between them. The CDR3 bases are TGCAGCGCCCACCTCCGGGTCGGAAATGAGCAGTTCTTC. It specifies CSAHLRVGNEQFF.

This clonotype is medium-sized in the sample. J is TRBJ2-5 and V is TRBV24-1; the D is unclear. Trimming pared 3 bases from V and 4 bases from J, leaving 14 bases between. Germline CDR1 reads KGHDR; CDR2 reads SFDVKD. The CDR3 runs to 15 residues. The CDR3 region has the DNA TGTGCCACCAGTGATCGGACCGGAACCTTAGAGACCCAGTACTTC. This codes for CATSDRTGTLETQYF.

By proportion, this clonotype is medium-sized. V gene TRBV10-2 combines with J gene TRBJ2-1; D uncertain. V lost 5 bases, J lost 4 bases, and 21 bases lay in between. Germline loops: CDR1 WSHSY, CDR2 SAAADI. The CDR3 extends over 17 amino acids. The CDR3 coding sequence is TGCGCCAGCAGTCCCCCCGCTGGCGAACCTGGGTACAATGAGCAGTTCTTC. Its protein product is CASSPPAGEPGYNEQFF.

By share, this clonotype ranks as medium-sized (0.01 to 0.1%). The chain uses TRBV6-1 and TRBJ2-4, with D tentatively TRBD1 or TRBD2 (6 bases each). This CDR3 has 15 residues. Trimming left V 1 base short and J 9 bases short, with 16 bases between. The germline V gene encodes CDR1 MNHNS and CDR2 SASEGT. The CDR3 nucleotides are TGTGCCAGCAGTGAAGGGAGGGGGTATGGGGGCATTCAGTACTTC. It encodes CASSEGRGYGGIQYF.

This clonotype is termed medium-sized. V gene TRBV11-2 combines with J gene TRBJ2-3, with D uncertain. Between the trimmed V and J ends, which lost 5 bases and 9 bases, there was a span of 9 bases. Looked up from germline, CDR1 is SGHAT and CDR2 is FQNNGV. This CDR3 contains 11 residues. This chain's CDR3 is CASSLQSTQYF. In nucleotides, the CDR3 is TGTGCCAGCAGCCTACAGTCCACGCAGTATTTT.

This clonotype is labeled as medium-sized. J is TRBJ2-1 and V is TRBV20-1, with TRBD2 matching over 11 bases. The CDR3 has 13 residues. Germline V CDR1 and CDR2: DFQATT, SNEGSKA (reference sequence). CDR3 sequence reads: CRTTSGSHNEQFF. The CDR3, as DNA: TGCAGAACTACTAGCGGGAGTCACAATGAGCAGTTCTTC.

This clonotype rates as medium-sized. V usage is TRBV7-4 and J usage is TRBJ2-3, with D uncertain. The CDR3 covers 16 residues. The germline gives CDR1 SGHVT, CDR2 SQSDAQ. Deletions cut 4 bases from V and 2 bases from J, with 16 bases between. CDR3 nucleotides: TGTGCCAGCAGCTCGTTACAACGAGTCTCCACAGATACGCAGTATTTT. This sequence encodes CASSSLQRVSTDTQYF.